This T cell receptor (beta chain) was captured in a study of cytomegalovirus exposure and HLA in healthy donors. Trimming shortened V by 4 bases and J by 5 bases, and 18 bases separated the two germline ends. The CDR3 has 15 amino acids. Germline V gene lookup returns CDR1 SGDLS and CDR2 YYNGEE. The study ran its PCR with 60 Vbeta and 13 Jbeta primers. Sequenced by immunoSEQ multiplex PCR; TCRdb stores in-frame clones only, minus some. The table lists 270,000 or so clones, just over 85% of them singletons. The rearrangement links TRBV9 to TRBJ2-5; D unclear. The receptor was derived from a man aged 40-49 years in good health and CMV-seropositive. Sequencing was carried out using PBMCs. In DNA form, the CDR3 reads TGTGCCAGCAGCCCACAATCTAGGCCGCTCGAGACCCAGTACTTC. It encodes CASSPQSRPLETQYF.